This T cell receptor (beta chain) was captured by sequencing in a study of blood T cell repertoires in COVID-19. The wider study: COVID-19 samples collected from the United States, Italy and Spain covered acute and convalescent phases. From T cells, B-cell-depleted T cells, or PBMCs came the material, which was cDNA or gDNA.

This clone was observed once. The CDR3 totals 14 residues. Per the germline V gene, CDR1 is SNHLY and CDR2 is FYNNEI. The V gene lost 1 base and the J gene lost 9 bases, with 13 bases spanning the gap. In the authors' methods: The authors estimated nucleated cell counts from reference gene primer amplification. Sequencing used immunoSEQ multiplex PCR; TCRdb keeps in-frame clones, though not all of them. That table gives V, J and clone size, and the DNA gave D and trimming. This sample yields more than 300,000 clones, of which around 80% are seen a single time; about 1.2% belongs to the top ten. The receptor's source is a woman between 45 and 65 years old with acute or convalescent COVID-19. This chain uses TRBV2 with TRBJ1-5, with D perhaps TRBD1 (6 bases). The sequencing sample was made of peripheral blood. The CDR3 DNA is TGTGCCAGCAGTGAAGGGGGACCCAGGGGGCCCCAGCATTTT. Protein: CASSEGGPRGPQHF.